This T cell receptor (beta chain) was sequenced in a study of shared clonotypes between healthy human individuals. The CDR3 is made up of 14 amino acids. CDR1 is ENHRY and CDR2 is SYGVKD in the germline V gene. J gave up 7 bases and V 6 bases, and 9 bases lay outside the gene matches. Study results and limitations: Shared clonotypes: 4.5% to 5% naive CD4, about 3.5% naive CD8, around 2.2% memory CD4, approximately 0.41% memory CD8.

Replicate PCRs for sorted subsets used around 200 ng DNA; this equaled tens of thousands of T cell genomes. The authors' processing: ImmunoSEQ yielded junction-only sequences lacking quality scores, so filtering differed. The method was immunoSEQ multiplex PCR; TCRdb's version includes in-frame clones alone and lacks a portion of them. That table furnishes V, J and clone size, whereas the DNA furnished D and trimming. The profile shows about 2 million clones, roughly 95% of them singletons. Naive-designated CD8 cells lacked CD45RO, were positively enriched for CCR7, and omitted terminally differentiated effector memory CD45RA+ cells. The donors, all of them Caucasian adults, lived in Nashville, Tennessee. As to this clone: The antigen is undetermined.

The source material was naive CD8+ T cells sorted from blood. V gene TRBV10-3 combines with J gene TRBJ2-7; TRBD1 aligns across 10 bases. The sequence came from a man in his late teens or twenties in good health. The CDR3 is CAISSSGTGVEQYF. The CDR3 region has the DNA TGTGCCATCAGCTCTTCCGGGACAGGGGTAGAGCAGTACTTC.